The 3 T cell receptor beta chains below come from one sample, sequenced in a study of cytomegalovirus exposure and HLA in healthy donors. PCR employed 60 Vbeta and 13 Jbeta primers. Repertoires were generated with immunoSEQ multiplex PCR, while TCRdb's copy carries only in-frame clones and drops some. The sample yields around 190,000 clones, about 78% seen once. Sequences were obtained from PBMCs. The receptors originated from a woman in her 30s in good health and CMV-seronegative.

The chain couples TRBV7-6 to TRBJ1-5; 10 bases align to TRBD1. Per germline, CDR1 SGHVS and CDR2 FNYEAQ. This CDR3 is built from 15 residues. The trim removed 5 bases at V and 2 bases at J, leaving 3 bases unmatched. DNA of the CDR3: TGTGCCAGCAGCCAGGGGACAGGGGGCAATCAGCCCCAGCATTTT. It translates to CASSQGTGGNQPQHF.

The chain combines TRBV2 with TRBJ2-7, with 7 bases identical to TRBD2. Unmatched junction bases numbered 12, after V lost 6 bases and J lost 4 bases. This CDR3 spans 15 amino acids. CDR1 is SNHLY and CDR2 is FYNNEI in the germline V gene. The CDR3 loop is CASSQGVGGPYEQYF. Written as DNA, the CDR3 is TGTGCCAGCAGCCAAGGGGTGGGAGGGCCGTACGAGCAGTACTTC.

This sequence joins TRBV5-1 and TRBJ1-1; 7 bases line up with TRBD1. Germline trimming cut 1 base from V and 4 bases from J; bases unmatched to any gene: 7. Germline V lookup: CDR1 SGHRS, CDR2 YFSETQ. The CDR3 is made up of 15 amino acids. Here the CDR3 reads CASSLISQGVTEAFF. CDR3 bases: TGCGCCAGCAGCTTGATTAGCCAGGGGGTCACTGAAGCTTTCTTT.